Sequencing of this T cell receptor beta chain was carried out in a study of cytomegalovirus exposure and HLA in healthy donors. Study-wide findings and caveats: Reportedly, cytomegalovirus status was diagnosed with high sensitivity and specificity. In a later analysis, V- and J-gene trimming of beta chains associated with a DCLRE1C missense variant, replicated independently. In vitro assays verified that a few CMV-associated chains recognized CMV antigens specifically.

For this clone: Its specificity is unknown.

The PCR employed 60 Vbeta primers together with 13 Jbeta primers. Authors' data handling: The authors later counted 65 million to 90 million unique TCR beta chains, some 10 million of them shared. This table comes from immunoSEQ multiplex PCR, and its TCRdb copy is limited to in-frame clones, with some not included. V and J calls and clone size follow that table, whereas D and trimming were derived from the DNA. This table has more than 65,000 clones, about 80% appearing once. V shed 4 bases and J 9 bases; nucleotides not matched to a gene: 2. This CDR3 contains 11 residues. Germline CDR1 is SNHLY and CDR2 is FYNNEI.

V gene TRBV2 combines with J gene TRBJ2-7; 8 bases match TRBD2. The source is a female donor in good health and CMV-seronegative. The sequencing sample was made of PBMCs. CDR3 sequence: CASSGTSGQYF. DNA for the CDR3: TGTGCCAGCAGTGGAACTAGCGGGCAGTACTTC.